The rows below give T cell receptor beta chains drawn from one sample of a study of control samples from healthy donors and cancer patients. Data came from immunoSEQ multiplex PCR; TCRdb stores just in-frame clones and leaves some out. The sample contains 160,000 or so clones, over 90% of which appear only once. The sample comprised blood. These receptors all stem from a man aged 50 to 59 in good health. Both conserved end residues are part of each CDR3. For some rows the clone size is stated as once, few or many, or as a class when expanded; others skip it.

>TRBV29-1|NA|TRBJ1-2
CSVVSKKPGQATGDYGYTF
>TRBV15|NA|TRBJ1-1
CATSEWGINTEAFF
>TRBV5-1|once|TRBJ2-1
CASSVRDTYNEQFF
>TRBV19|NA|TRBJ1-3
CASSSGTMSSGNTIYF
>TRBV3-1/TRBV3-2|NA|TRBJ1-2
CASSQIMPQGYGYTF
>TRBV5-1|once|TRBJ1-2
CASSLLVGQGDGYTF
>TRBV5-8|NA|TRBJ1-2
CASSSRENYGYTF
>TRBV27|once|TRBJ1-2
CASSSGLPSGGYTF
>TRBV5-1|NA|TRBJ1-1
CASSGFNRGSTEAFF
>TRBV6-5|NA|TRBJ2-7
CASSWGDRVYEQYF
>TRBV6-5|NA|TRBJ1-2
CASSYGQYYGYTF
>TRBV6-5|NA|TRBJ2-7
CASKRRTVSSYEQYF
>TRBV24-1|NA|TRBJ1-4
CATSDSGRGEKLFF
>TRBV11-2|NA|TRBJ2-1
CASSLDRQGLGFYNEQFF
>TRBV11-2|NA|TRBJ1-2
CASSASGYTF
>TRBV5-5|NA|TRBJ2-1
CASSLDRGGALVQFF